This T cell receptor beta chain was captured in a study of CD8 T cells in Susac syndrome. A quantity of about 0.5 to 1 ug RNA underwent reverse transcription using random hexamers. An immunoSEQ multiplex PCR generated amplified TCR beta CDR3 products spanning 54 Vbeta and 13 Jbeta. TCRdb processed the immunoSEQ multiplex PCR reads anew with MiXCR; each CDR3 protein has one entry. This sample has tens of thousands of distinct CDR3 sequences, with over 85% found just once. Per germline, CDR1 SGHDT and CDR2 YYEEEE. V was clipped by 2 bases and J by 4 bases, with 10 bases between them. The CDR3 is 13 residues long.

The gene calls are TRBV5-6 and TRBJ2-7; possibly TRBD2 for D (5 bases). Sequencing was performed on CD8+ T cells from PBMCs. The source of this sequence is a human donor in good health. The CDR3 DNA reads as TGTGCCAGCAGCTTCTCCTCGGGGTACGAGCAGTACTTC. Amino acid sequence: CASSFSSGYEQYF.